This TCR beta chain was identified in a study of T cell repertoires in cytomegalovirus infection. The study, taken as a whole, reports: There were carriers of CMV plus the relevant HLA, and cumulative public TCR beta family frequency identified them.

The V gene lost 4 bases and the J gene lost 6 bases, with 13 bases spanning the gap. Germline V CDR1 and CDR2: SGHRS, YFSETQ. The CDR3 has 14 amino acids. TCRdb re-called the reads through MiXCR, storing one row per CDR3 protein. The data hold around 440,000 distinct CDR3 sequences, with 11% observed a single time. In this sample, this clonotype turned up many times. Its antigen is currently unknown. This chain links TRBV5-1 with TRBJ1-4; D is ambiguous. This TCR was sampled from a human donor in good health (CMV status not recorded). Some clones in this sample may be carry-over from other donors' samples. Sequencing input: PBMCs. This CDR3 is CASSAGRYDEKLFF. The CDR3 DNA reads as TGCGCCAGCAGCGCCGGACGGTACGATGAAAAACTGTTTTTT.